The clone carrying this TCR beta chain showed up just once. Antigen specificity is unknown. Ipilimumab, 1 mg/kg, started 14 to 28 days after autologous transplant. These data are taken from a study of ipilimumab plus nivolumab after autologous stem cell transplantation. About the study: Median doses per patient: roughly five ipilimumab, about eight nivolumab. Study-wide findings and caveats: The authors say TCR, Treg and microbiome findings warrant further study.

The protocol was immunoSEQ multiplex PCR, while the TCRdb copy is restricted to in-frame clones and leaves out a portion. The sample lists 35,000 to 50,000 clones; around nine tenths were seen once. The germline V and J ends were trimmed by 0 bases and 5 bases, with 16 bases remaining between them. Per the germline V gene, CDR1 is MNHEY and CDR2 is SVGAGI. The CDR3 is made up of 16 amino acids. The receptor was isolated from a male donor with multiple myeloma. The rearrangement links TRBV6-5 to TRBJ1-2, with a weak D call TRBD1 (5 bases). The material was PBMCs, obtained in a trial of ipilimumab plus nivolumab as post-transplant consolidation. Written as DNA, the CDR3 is TGTGCCAGCAGTTACTCGAAGATTGGCGGGGGATATGGCTACACCTTC. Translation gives CASSYSKIGGGYGYTF.